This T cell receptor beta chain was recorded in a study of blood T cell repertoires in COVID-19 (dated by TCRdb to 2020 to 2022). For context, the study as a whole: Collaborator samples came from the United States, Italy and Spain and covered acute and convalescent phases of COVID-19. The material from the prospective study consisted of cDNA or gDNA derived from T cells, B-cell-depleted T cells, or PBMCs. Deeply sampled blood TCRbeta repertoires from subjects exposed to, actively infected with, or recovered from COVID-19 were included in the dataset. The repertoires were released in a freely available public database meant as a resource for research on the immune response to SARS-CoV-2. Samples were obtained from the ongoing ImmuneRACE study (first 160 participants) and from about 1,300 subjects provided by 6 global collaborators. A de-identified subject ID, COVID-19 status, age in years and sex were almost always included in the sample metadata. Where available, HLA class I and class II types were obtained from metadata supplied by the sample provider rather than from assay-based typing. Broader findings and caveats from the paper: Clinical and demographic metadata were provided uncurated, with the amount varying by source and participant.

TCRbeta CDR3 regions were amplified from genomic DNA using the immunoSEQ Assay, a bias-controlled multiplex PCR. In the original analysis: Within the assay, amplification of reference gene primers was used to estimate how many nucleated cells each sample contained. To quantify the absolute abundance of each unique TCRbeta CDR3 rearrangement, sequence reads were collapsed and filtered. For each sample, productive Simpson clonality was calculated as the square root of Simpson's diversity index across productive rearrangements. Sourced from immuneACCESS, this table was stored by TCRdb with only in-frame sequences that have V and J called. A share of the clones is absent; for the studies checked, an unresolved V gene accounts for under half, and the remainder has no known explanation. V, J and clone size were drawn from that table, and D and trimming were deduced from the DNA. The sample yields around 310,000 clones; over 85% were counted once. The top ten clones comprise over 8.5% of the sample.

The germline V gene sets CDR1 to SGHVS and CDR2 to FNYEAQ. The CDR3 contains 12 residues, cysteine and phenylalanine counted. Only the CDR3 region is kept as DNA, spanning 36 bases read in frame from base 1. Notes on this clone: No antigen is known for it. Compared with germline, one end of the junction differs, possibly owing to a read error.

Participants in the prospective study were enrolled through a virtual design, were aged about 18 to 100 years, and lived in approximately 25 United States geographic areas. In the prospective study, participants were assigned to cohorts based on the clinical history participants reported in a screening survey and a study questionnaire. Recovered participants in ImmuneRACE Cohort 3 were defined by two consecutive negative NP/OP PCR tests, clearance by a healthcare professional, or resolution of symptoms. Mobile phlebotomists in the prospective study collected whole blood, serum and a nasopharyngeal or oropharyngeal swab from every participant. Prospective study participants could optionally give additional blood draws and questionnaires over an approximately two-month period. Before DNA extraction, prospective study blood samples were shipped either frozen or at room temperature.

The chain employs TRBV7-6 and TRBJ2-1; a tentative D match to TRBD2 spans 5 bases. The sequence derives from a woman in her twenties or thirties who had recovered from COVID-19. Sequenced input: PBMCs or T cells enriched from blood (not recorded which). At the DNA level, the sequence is TGTGCCAGCAGCGAGGGCGCCAATCAGCAGTTCTTC. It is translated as CASSEGANQQFF.